The TCR beta chain under discussion was sequenced for a study of metastatic and nonmetastatic thyroid tumors. In its sample, this clone was seen many times. TCRdb reanalyzed the PCR reads via MiXCR. The top ten hold under 5% of the sample, which has about 33,000 clones, approximately 15% seen once. Germline-derived CDR1 and CDR2 are SGDLS and YYNGEE. This CDR3 is 14 amino acids long. The V end lost 2 bases, the J end lost 1 base, and 9 bases lay between the germline ends. Thyroid surgery had not been preceded by any treatment in any patient. This chain connects TRBV9 to TRBJ1-2; D possibly corresponds to TRBD1 (5 bases). Sequences were obtained from blood. The clonotype comes from a female donor with papillary thyroid cancer or a benign thyroid nodule (not recorded which). Some clones in this sample may be carry-over from other donors' samples. CDR3 sequence reads: CASSVRDGNYGYTF. CDR3 DNA: TGTGCCAGCAGCGTGCGGGACGGTAACTATGGCTACACCTTC.